One T cell receptor (beta chain) is described in this entry. Antigen: not known. Both 60 Vbeta primers and 13 Jbeta primers went into the PCR. Clones were read by immunoSEQ multiplex PCR, and TCRdb kept only the in-frame ones, dropping some. The profile shows around 150,000 clones, 70% of them singletons. The data derive from a study of cytomegalovirus exposure and HLA in healthy donors. This CDR3 spans 14 amino acids. Germline CDR1 and CDR2: SNHLY and FYNNEI. Trimming removed 5 bases from V and 6 bases from J, with 16 bases in between. Findings and limits, study-wide: Later analysis suggested most CMV-associated TCR beta chains were HLA-restricted.

Source material: PBMCs. The sequence was obtained from a young man in good health and CMV-seropositive. V and J are TRBV2 and TRBJ1-2, with D possibly matching TRBD1 (6 bases). The DNA of the CDR3 is TGTGCCAGCAGTCCAAACAGGGCTTACAATGGCTACACCTTC. This codes for CASSPNRAYNGYTF.